The clone carrying this TCR beta chain was observed once. What it binds is not known. Germline CDR1 and CDR2: SGHRS and YFSETQ. The CDR3 spans 15 residues. V lost 2 bases, J lost 6 bases, and 18 bases lay in between. The PCR had 60 Vbeta and 13 Jbeta primers. TCRdb's copy holds only in-frame clones and misses some; the assay was immunoSEQ multiplex PCR. The table has about 160,000 clones, 70% to 80% seen once; the top ten hold more than 9.5%. The source of the sample is a study of cytomegalovirus exposure and HLA in healthy donors. Donors were nominally healthy when sampled, though unrecorded immune exposures were likely. Findings of the study overall: An apparent linkage of common viral pathogens to several of the most significant clusters emerged in a later analysis. Sequencing had likely introduced a cluster of highly shared sequence variants as an artifact.

This sequence joins TRBV5-1 and TRBJ2-7; D may be TRBD2 (6 bases). The sequence came from a young man in good health and CMV-seropositive. Material for sequencing was PBMCs. The CDR3, as DNA: TGCGCCAGCAGCTTAAAGCGACGGGAGCAGGTCGAGCAGTACTTC. This encodes CASSLKRREQVEQYF.